This T cell receptor (beta chain) was identified during a study of beta chain features in type 1 diabetes. As for the study in general: Healthy donors and patients had similar age, gender and cell yields.

Sorting of CD4+ naive, central memory, regulatory and stem cell-like memory cells was performed via CD45RO/CCR7/CD25/CD127/CD95/CD27. The sequenced template was cDNA made from the entire isolated RNA. Produced via immunoSEQ multiplex PCR; TCRdb's table is partial and in-frame only. The data contain around 130,000 clones, 16% of them singletons. In the case of this clone: No antigen is known for it.

The V gene's germline CDR1 is SGHAT and CDR2 FQDESV (reference sequence). The CDR3 is 12 residues long. V was pared by 2 bases and J by 7 bases, with 3 bases between. Overall study findings and caveats: Overrepresentation of cells with high TCR expression could result from cDNA sequencing. For patients, the naive, central memory and Treg TCRB repertoires appeared more alike than for healthy donors. Among patients with Type 1 diabetes, TCRB CDR3s were moderately but significantly shorter in every one of the four CD4+ subsets.

The TCR was taken from a man younger than 45 with type 1 diabetes. Sequenced material: central memory CD4+ T cells from blood. V and J are TRBV11-1 and TRBJ1-6; D is unresolved. The CDR3 reads CASSLTNSPLHF. The CDR3 DNA is TGTGCCAGCAGCTTAACGAATTCACCCCTCCACTTT.